The sequence of this T cell receptor beta chain was determined in a study of human T cells and chemical hapten exposure. Background on the study: Patch testing was performed with 0.01% DPC on the upper back, with reading at 6 days. A patient group, mainly female, showed alopecia areata, totalis or universalis. Findings of the study overall: Among TCRs, those above 1 in 1000 frequency were unaffected by DPC sensitization.

The time point was: patch test 2, 6 weeks after DPC sensitization. Treatment defined: therapeutic diphenylcyclopropenone sensitization with weekly scalp DPC. The study drew its donors from alopecia patients who were 18 to 70 years old and suitable for DPC. TCRdb redid the calling of the RACE reads with MiXCR, one entry per CDR3 protein. This table has about 69,000 distinct CDR3 sequences, under 13% appearing once. There are many counts of this clonotype. Its antigen remains unidentified. The CDR3 totals 20 residues. The V and J ends lost 5 bases and 4 bases, in that order; junction bases with no gene match: 18. CDR1 is MNHEY and CDR2 is SVGEGT in the germline V gene.

The chain links TRBV6-2 or TRBV6-3 to TRBJ2-2; 11 bases are shared with TRBD2. Sequenced here: whole blood, sampled in connection with sensitization to the hapten diphenylcyclopropenone (DPC). The receptor was isolated from a woman aged 50 to 60 with alopecia areata. Some clones in this sample may be carry-over from other donors' samples. The CDR3 DNA reads TGTGCCAGCAGTCAACGCCTCAAAACGGTACTAGCGGGAGCCACCGGGGAGCTGTTTTTT. This encodes CASSQRLKTVLAGATGELFF.